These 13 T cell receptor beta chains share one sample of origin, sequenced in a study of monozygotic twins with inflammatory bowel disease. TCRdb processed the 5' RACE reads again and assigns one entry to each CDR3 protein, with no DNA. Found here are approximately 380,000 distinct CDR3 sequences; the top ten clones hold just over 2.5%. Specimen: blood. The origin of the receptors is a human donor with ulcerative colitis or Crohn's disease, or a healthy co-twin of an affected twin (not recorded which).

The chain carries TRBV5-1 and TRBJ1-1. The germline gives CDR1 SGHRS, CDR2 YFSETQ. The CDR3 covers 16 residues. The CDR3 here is CASSLVPFGRNTEAFF.

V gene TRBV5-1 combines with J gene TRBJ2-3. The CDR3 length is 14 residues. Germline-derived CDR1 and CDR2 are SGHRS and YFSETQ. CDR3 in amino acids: CASRVSVATDTQYF.

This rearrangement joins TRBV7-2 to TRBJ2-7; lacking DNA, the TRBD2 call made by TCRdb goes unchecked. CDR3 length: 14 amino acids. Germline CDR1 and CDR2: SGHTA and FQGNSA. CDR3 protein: CASSFVFGSYEQYF.

CDR3: CASKLTGTPYGYTF. This chain links TRBV27 with TRBJ1-2. Germline V gene data show CDR1 as MNHEY and CDR2 as SMNVEV (reference sequence). This CDR3 is built from 14 residues.

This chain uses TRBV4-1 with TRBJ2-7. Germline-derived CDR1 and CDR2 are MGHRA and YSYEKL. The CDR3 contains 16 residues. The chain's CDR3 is CASSQVSQDPSYEQYF.

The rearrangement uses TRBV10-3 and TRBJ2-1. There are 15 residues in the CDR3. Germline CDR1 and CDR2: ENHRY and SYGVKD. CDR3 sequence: CAISGSIGSYNEQFF.

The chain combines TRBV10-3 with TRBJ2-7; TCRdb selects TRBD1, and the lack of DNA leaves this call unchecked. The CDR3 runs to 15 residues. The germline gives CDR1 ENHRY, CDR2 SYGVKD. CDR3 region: CAISESDRGDYEQYF.

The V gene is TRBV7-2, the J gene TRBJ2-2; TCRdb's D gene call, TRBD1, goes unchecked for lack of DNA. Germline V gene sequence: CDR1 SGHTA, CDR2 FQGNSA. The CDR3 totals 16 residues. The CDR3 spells CASSLGGRGYTGELFF.

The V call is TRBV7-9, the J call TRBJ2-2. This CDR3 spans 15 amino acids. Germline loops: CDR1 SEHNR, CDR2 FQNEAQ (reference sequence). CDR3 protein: CASSFFGANTGELFF.

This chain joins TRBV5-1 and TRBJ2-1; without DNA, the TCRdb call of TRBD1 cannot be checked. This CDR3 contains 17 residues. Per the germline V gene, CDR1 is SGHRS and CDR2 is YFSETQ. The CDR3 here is CASSLGARTGGYNEQFF.

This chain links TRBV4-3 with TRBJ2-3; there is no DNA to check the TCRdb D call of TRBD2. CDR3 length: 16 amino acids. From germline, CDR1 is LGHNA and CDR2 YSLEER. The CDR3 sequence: CASSQEYRQSTDTQYF.

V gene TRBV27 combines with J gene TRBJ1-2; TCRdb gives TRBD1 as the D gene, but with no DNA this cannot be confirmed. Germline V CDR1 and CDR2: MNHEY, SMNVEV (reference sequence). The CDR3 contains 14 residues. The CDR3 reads CASSFTGGNYGYTF.

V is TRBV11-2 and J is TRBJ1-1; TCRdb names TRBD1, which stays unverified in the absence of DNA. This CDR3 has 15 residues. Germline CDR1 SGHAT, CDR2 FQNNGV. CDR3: CASSLGGQANTEAFF. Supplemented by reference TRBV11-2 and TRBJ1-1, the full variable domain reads EAGVAQSPRYKIIEKRQSVAFWCNPISGHATLYWYQQILGQGPKLLIQFQNNGVVDDSQLPKDRFSAERLKGVDSTLKIQPAKLEDSAVYLCASSLGGQANTEAFFGQGTRLTVV.